These 5 T cell receptor beta chains were all obtained from the same sample, sequenced in a study of blood T cell repertoires in COVID-19. Libraries were prepared by immunoSEQ multiplex PCR; TCRdb keeps only in-frame clonotypes and omits some of them. This sample yields roughly 410,000 clones, of which about 88% are seen a single time; around 1.5% belongs to the top ten. The sample comprised peripheral blood. These receptors were collected from a woman between 40 and 55 years old with COVID-19, enrolled during active disease.

V usage is TRBV6-5 and J usage is TRBJ2-7; D may be TRBD2 (5 bases). The CDR3 is 11 residues long. Germline V gene sequence: CDR1 MNHEY, CDR2 SVGAGI. V lost 6 bases, J lost 3 bases, and 6 bases lay in between. The CDR3 sequence: CASRLGYEQYF. The CDR3 DNA sequence: TGTGCCAGCAGACTAGGCTACGAGCAGTACTTC.

The rearrangement uses TRBV6-5 and TRBJ1-4; the match to TRBD1 covers 7 bases. V was clipped by 0 bases and J by 8 bases; unmatched bases: 6. The CDR3 runs 15 residues. The germline V gene has CDR1 MNHEY and CDR2 SVGAGI. Here the CDR3 reads CASSYSEGAGEKLFF. CDR3 nucleotide sequence: TGTGCCAGCAGTTACTCAGAGGGGGCTGGGGAAAAACTGTTTTTT.

The rearrangement links TRBV12-3 or TRBV12-4 to TRBJ2-1; D may be TRBD1 (5 bases). Trimming shortened V by 2 bases and J by 4 bases, and 6 bases separated the two germline ends. The CDR3 is 13 amino acids. The CDR3 DNA reads as TGTGCCAGCAGTTTAAGGGGTTACAATGAGCAGTTCTTC. Protein sequence: CASSLRGYNEQFF.

The V gene is TRBV16, the J gene TRBJ2-3; 9 bases align to TRBD1. The V gene's germline CDR1 is KGHSY and CDR2 FQNENV. V shed 4 bases and J 6 bases; nucleotides not matched to a gene: 5. The CDR3 is 14 amino acids. As DNA, the CDR3 is TGTGCCAGCAGCCGGGACAGGGTGGCGGATACGCAGTATTTT. Amino acid sequence: CASSRDRVADTQYF.

This clone was recorded a few times. This rearrangement joins TRBV7-3 to TRBJ1-1, with D tentatively TRBD1 (6 bases). Germline CDR1 is SGHTA and CDR2 is FQGTGA. V was shortened by 2 bases and J by 2 bases, with 12 bases between the two germline ends. The CDR3 consists of 15 residues. The CDR3, as DNA: TGTGCCAGCAGCTTATCGGGCGGGGGCAACACTGAAGCTTTCTTT. Its translation: CASSLSGGGNTEAFF.